Listed below are T cell receptor beta chains from one sample, sequenced in a study of blood T cell repertoires in COVID-19. Generated by immunoSEQ multiplex PCR, the TCRdb table keeps only in-frame clones and is missing some. The top ten clones hold around 2% of a sample with 330,000 or so clones, about 90% of them seen once. Sequencing was performed on PBMCs or T cells enriched from blood (not recorded which). Receptors originate from a man in his forties in a cohort exposed to, infected with or recovered from COVID-19 (not recorded which). Both conserved end residues are trimmed from each CDR3. D genes are given only for firm matches.

d_gene: TRBD1
v_gene: TRBV7-9
CDR3aa: ASSLSGQGAPGNTIY

d_gene: .
v_gene: TRBV19
CDR3aa: ASRLNERATYNSPLH

d_gene: TRBD1
v_gene: TRBV6-5
CDR3aa: ASSFTIQGSHAEAF

d_gene: .
v_gene: TRBV7-8
CDR3aa: ASSLVRSSGNTIY

d_gene: TRBD1
v_gene: TRBV11-1
CDR3aa: ASSLRTGGNNEQF

d_gene: .
v_gene: TRBV9
CDR3aa: ASSVGRETDTQY

d_gene: TRBD2
v_gene: TRBV5-1
CDR3aa: ASSPMLAGGPNEQF

d_gene: TRBD1
v_gene: TRBV5-6
CDR3aa: ASSGEAGGVQETQY

d_gene: .
v_gene: TRBV7-9
CDR3aa: ASSYATPSSYEQY

d_gene: TRBD1
v_gene: TRBV18
CDR3aa: ASNPSLIQGAQNNEQF

d_gene: .
v_gene: TRBV19
CDR3aa: ASNVHSNQPQH

d_gene: TRBD1
v_gene: TRBV27
CDR3aa: ASSPGGFGNTIY

d_gene: TRBD2
v_gene: TRBV29-1
CDR3aa: SALGTSGRAYNEQF

d_gene: .
v_gene: TRBV3-1/TRBV3-2
CDR3aa: ASSQEKVGEDGELF

d_gene: .
v_gene: TRBV5-1
CDR3aa: ASSLLAGPYEQY

d_gene: TRBD1
v_gene: TRBV15
CDR3aa: ATSTGTVISSVNQPQH

d_gene: .
v_gene: TRBV12-2
CDR3aa: ASRPRTQETQY

d_gene: .
v_gene: TRBV2
CDR3aa: AKGGSSFSIYGYT

d_gene: .
v_gene: TRBV28
CDR3aa: ASRESTGRDTQY

d_gene: TRBD2
v_gene: TRBV11-2
CDR3aa: ASSIGTTLYEQY

d_gene: .
v_gene: TRBV27
CDR3aa: ASSLGLNHGEKLF

d_gene: .
v_gene: TRBV19
CDR3aa: ASSRGDQPQH

d_gene: TRBD2
v_gene: TRBV4-2
CDR3aa: ASSQDGTGGRWNTGELF

d_gene: .
v_gene: TRBV11-2
CDR3aa: ASTHTPRQDEQY

d_gene: TRBD2
v_gene: TRBV3-1/TRBV3-2
CDR3aa: ASSQKTSAEQY

d_gene: TRBD1
v_gene: TRBV6-5
CDR3aa: ASGQGILSYGYT

d_gene: TRBD1
v_gene: TRBV4-1
CDR3aa: ASSQAGQGADTQY

d_gene: .
v_gene: TRBV10-2
CDR3aa: ASTGGRGYEQY

d_gene: .
v_gene: TRBV29-1
CDR3aa: RGGGRAGIGAF

d_gene: TRBD1
v_gene: TRBV4-1
CDR3aa: ASSQEASTGRQPQH

d_gene: .
v_gene: TRBV3-1/TRBV3-2
CDR3aa: ASSQGRGTEAF

d_gene: TRBD2
v_gene: TRBV27
CDR3aa: ASSPGLAGAYEQY

d_gene: TRBD2
v_gene: TRBV10-3
CDR3aa: AISDGGGRGTQY

d_gene: .
v_gene: TRBV19
CDR3aa: ASSSPGEKNIQY

d_gene: TRBD2
v_gene: TRBV5-5
CDR3aa: ASSFSGTSGETQY

d_gene: .
v_gene: TRBV7-8
CDR3aa: ASSQGWASGTNYEQY

d_gene: TRBD1
v_gene: TRBV27
CDR3aa: ASSPRTGPTNYGYT

d_gene: .
v_gene: TRBV5-1
CDR3aa: ASSTDSYNEQF

d_gene: TRBD1
v_gene: TRBV5-1
CDR3aa: ASSSGQGVTDTQY

d_gene: TRBD1
v_gene: TRBV11-2
CDR3aa: ASSHTGGGSPLH

d_gene: TRBD1
v_gene: TRBV11-2
CDR3aa: ASSLGDRGGEKLF

d_gene: .
v_gene: TRBV5-4
CDR3aa: ASSLLGKGTDTQY

d_gene: .
v_gene: TRBV30
CDR3aa: AWRANFGGQPQH

d_gene: TRBD1
v_gene: TRBV5-1
CDR3aa: ASSSSPGQGSGYT

d_gene: .
v_gene: TRBV18
CDR3aa: ASSPAEDQPQH

d_gene: TRBD1
v_gene: TRBV5-1
CDR3aa: ASSLEGQGTDTQY

d_gene: .
v_gene: TRBV18
CDR3aa: ASSPLEGNTIY

d_gene: .
v_gene: TRBV6-5
CDR3aa: ASRQGNTDTQY

d_gene: TRBD1
v_gene: TRBV27
CDR3aa: ASQGEYTGELF

d_gene: .
v_gene: TRBV11-2
CDR3aa: ASSMTQAYGYT

d_gene: .
v_gene: TRBV19
CDR3aa: ASSIGGTMNTEAF

d_gene: TRBD1
v_gene: TRBV27
CDR3aa: ASWGDRVLGEQF

d_gene: TRBD1
v_gene: TRBV4-1
CDR3aa: ASSPAGGPFNQPQH

d_gene: .
v_gene: TRBV7-9
CDR3aa: ASTPGNEQF